This T cell receptor beta chain came from a study of T cell responses to AZD1222 COVID-19 vaccine. Study-wide findings and caveats: Among the donors, most were white British and more were female, and clonal diversity was possibly underestimated.

As concerns this clone: The antigen is not known. Other DNA sequences in the sample encode the same CDR3.

Libraries were prepared by immunoSEQ multiplex PCR; TCRdb keeps only in-frame clonotypes and omits some of them. The sample has about 120,000 clones, 92% seen once. This clonotype was sampled from an adult in good health. Sequenced material: peripheral blood, taken on day 0 of AZD1222 vaccination.

In nucleotides, the CDR3 is TGTGCCTGGAGTGGAGGAGGCAATCAGCCCCAGCATTTT. Translating gives CAWSGGGNQPQHF. The chain joins TRBV30 to TRBJ1-5; no firm D call. Germline loops: CDR1 GTSNPN, CDR2 SVGIG (reference sequence). Trimming removed 1 base at V and 2 bases at J, with 6 bases between. The CDR3 consists of 13 residues.